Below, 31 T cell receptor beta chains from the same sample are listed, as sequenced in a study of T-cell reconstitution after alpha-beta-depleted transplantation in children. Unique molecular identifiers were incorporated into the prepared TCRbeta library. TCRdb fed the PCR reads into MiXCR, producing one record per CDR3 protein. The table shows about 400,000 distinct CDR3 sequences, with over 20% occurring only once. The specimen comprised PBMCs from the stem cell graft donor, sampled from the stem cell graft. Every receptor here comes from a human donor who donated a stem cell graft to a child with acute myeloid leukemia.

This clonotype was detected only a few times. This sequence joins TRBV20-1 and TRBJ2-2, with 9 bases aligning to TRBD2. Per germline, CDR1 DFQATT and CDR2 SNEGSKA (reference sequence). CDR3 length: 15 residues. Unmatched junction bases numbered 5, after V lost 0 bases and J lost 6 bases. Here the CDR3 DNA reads TGCAGTGCTAGAGATAGCGGGAGTAACGCCGGGGAGCTGTTTTTT. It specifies CSARDSGSNAGELFF.

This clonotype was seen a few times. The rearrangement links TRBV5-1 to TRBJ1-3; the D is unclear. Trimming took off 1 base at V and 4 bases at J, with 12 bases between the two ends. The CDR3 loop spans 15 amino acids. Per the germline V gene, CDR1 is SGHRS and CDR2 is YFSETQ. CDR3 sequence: CASSLIQPGGNTIYF. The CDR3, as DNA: TGCGCCAGCAGCTTGATCCAACCTGGCGGAAACACCATATATTTT.

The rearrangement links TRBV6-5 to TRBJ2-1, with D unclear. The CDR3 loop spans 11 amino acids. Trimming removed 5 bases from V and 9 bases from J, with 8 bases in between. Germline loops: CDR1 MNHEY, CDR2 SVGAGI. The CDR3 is CASSHLSEQFF. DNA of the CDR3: TGTGCCAGCAGTCACCTGAGTGAGCAGTTCTTC.

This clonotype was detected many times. The DNA of the CDR3 is TGTGCCAGCACCCCTAGGGGAGCTTCACCCCTCCACTTT. It translates to CASTPRGASPLHF. The V gene is TRBV6-1, the J gene TRBJ1-6; D is possibly TRBD1 (5 bases). Trimming left V 7 bases short and J 9 bases short, with 13 bases between. This CDR3 is built from 13 residues. Germline values: CDR1 MNHNS, CDR2 SASEGT.

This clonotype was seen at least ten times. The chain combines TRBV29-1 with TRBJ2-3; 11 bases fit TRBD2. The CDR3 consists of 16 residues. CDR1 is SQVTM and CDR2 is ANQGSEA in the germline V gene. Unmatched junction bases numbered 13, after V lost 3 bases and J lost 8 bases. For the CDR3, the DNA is TGCAGCGTTGATAGTACGTCTAGCGGGAGGTTCGGTACGCAGTATTTT. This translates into CSVDSTSSGRFGTQYF.

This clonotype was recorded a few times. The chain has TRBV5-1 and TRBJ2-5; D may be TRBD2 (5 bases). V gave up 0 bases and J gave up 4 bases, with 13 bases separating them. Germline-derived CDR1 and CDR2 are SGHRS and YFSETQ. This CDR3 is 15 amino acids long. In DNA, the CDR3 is TGCGCCAGCAGCTTGGCCTTCGCGGGTGGAGAGACCCAGTACTTC. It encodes CASSLAFAGGETQYF.

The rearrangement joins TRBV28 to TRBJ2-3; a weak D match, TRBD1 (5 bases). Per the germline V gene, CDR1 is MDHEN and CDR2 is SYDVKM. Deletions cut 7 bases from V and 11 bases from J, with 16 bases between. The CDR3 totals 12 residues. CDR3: CASTQKGSVQYF. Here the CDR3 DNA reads TGTGCCAGCACCCAAAAGGGGTCCGTGCAGTATTTT.

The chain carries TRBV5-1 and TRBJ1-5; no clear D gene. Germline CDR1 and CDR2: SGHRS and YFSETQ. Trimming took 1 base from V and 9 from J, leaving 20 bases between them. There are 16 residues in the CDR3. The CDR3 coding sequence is TGCGCCAGCAGCTTGATTCCTATCCGGTGTTTGGGGCCCCAGCATTTT. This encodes CASSLIPIRCLGPQHF. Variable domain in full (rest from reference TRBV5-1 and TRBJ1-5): KAGVTQTPRYLIKTRGQQVTLSCSPISGHRSVSWYQQTPGQGLQFLFEYFSETQRNKGNFPGRFSGRQFSNSRSEMNVSTLELGDSALYLCASSLIPIRCLGPQHFGDGTRLSIL.

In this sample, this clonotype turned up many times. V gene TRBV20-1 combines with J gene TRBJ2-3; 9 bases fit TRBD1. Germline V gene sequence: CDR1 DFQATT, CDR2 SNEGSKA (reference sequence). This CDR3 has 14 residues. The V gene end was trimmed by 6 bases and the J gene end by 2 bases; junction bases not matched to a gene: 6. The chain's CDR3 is CSAADRGVTDTQYF. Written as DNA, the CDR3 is TGCAGTGCCGCGGACAGGGGAGTCACAGATACGCAGTATTTT.

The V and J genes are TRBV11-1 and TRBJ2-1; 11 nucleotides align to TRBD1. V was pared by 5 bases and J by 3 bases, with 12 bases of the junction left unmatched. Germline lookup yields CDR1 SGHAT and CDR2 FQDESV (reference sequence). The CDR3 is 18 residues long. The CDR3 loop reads CASSPPGWTGGGYNEQFF. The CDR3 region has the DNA TGTGCCAGCAGCCCCCCCGGTTGGACAGGGGGCGGCTACAATGAGCAGTTCTTC.

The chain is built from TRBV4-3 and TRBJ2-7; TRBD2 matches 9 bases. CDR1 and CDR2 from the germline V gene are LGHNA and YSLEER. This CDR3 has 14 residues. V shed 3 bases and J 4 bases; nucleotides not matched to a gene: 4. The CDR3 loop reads CASSQGAGGYEQYF. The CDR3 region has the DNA TGCGCCAGCAGCCAGGGAGCGGGAGGTTACGAGCAGTACTTC.

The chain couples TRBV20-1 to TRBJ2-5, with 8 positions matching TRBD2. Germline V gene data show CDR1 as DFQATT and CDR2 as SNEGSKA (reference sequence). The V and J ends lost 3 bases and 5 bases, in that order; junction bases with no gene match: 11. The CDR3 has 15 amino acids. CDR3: CSARGTGTSVETQYF. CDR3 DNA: TGCAGTGCTAGGGGCACCGGGACTAGTGTGGAGACCCAGTACTTC.

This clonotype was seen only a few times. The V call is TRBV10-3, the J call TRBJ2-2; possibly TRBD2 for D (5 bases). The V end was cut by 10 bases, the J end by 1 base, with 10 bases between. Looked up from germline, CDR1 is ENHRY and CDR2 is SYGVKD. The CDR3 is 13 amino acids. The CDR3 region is CATGLQNTGELFF. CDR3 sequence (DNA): TGTGCCACTGGACTGCAGAACACCGGGGAGCTGTTTTTT.

The chain's CDR3 is CASSLWSTGDTYEQYF. The DNA of the CDR3 is TGTGCCAGCAGTTTATGGTCGACAGGGGATACCTACGAGCAGTACTTC. This chain uses TRBV28 with TRBJ2-7; 8 positions match TRBD1. V lost 0 bases to trimming and J lost 2 bases; unmatched junction nucleotides: 6. The CDR3 consists of 16 residues. Germline CDR1 MDHEN, CDR2 SYDVKM.

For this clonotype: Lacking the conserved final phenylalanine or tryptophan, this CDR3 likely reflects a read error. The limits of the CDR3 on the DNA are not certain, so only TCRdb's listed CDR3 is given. The CDR3 loop reads CASRGGLSNLGTS. The V and J genes are TRBV5-1 and TRBJ1-2. Looked up from germline, CDR1 is SGHRS and CDR2 is YFSETQ. From its first to its last residue, the CDR3 has 13 amino acids.

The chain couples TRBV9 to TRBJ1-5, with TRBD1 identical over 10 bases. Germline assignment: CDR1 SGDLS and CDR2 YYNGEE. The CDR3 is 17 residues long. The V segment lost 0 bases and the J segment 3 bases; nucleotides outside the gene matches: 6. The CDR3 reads CASSVGSGQGNNQPQHF. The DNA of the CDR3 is TGTGCCAGCAGCGTAGGATCGGGACAGGGGAACAATCAGCCCCAGCATTTT. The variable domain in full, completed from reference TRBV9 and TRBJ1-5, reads DSGVTQTPKHLITATGQRVTLRCSPRSGDLSVYWYQQSLDQGLQFLIQYYNGEERAKGNILERFSAQQFPDLHSELNLSSLELGDSALYFCASSVGSGQGNNQPQHFGDGTRLSIL.

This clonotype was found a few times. CDR3 bases: TGCAGTGCCCGACCGGGGACAGAGTACAATGAGCAGTTCTTC. It encodes CSARPGTEYNEQFF. The chain combines TRBV20-1 with TRBJ2-1, with 7 bases identical to TRBD1. With 6 bases clipped from V and 4 bases from J, the junction kept 9 bases outside the gene matches. Per germline, CDR1 DFQATT and CDR2 SNEGSKA (reference sequence). This CDR3 is built from 14 residues.

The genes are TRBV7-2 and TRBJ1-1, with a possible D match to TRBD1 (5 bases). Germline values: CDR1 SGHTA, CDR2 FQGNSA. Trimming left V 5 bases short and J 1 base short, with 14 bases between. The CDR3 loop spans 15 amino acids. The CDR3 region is CASSITGTENTEAFF. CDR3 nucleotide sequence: TGTGCCAGCAGCATCACCGGGACGGAGAACACTGAAGCTTTCTTT. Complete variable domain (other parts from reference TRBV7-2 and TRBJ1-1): GAGVSQSPSNKVTEKGKDVELRCDPISGHTALYWYRQSLGQGLEFLIYFQGNSAPDKSGLPSDRFSAERTGGSVSTLTIQRTQQEDSAVYLCASSITGTENTEAFFGQGTRLTVV.

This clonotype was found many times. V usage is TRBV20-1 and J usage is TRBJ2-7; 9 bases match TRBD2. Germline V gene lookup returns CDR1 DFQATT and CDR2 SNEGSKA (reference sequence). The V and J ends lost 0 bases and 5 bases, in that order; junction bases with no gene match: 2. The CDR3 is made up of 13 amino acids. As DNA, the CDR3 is TGCAGTGCTAGAGATCTAGCGGGAAACGAGCAGTACTTC. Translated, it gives CSARDLAGNEQYF.

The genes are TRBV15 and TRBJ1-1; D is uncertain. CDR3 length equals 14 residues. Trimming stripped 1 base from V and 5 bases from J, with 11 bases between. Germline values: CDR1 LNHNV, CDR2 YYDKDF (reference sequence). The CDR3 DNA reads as TGTGCCACCAGCAGAGTCGCAGGTTTGACTGAAGCTTTCTTT. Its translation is CATSRVAGLTEAFF.

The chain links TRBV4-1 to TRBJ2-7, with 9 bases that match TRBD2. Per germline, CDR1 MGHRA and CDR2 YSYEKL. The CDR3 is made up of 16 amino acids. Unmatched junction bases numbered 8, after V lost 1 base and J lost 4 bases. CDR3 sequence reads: CASSQGRGGRAYEQYF. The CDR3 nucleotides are TGCGCCAGCAGCCAAGGGAGGGGCGGGAGGGCGTACGAGCAGTACTTC.

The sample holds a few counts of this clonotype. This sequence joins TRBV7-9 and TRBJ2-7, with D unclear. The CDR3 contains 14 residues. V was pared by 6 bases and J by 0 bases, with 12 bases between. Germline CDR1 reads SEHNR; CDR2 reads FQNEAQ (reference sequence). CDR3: CASSPQVGSYEQYF. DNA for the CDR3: TGTGCCAGCAGTCCTCAGGTAGGCTCCTACGAGCAGTACTTC.

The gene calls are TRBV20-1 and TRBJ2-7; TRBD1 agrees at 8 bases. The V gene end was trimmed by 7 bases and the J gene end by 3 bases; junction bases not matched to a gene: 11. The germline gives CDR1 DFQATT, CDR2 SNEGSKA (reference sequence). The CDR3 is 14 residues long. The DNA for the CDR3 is TGCAGTGGAGAAGCCGGGACAGGCGACTACGAGCAGTACTTC. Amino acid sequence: CSGEAGTGDYEQYF.

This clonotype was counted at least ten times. CDR3 loop: CASSQDPGQGLSYEQYF. DNA for the CDR3: TGCGCCAGCAGCCAAGATCCAGGACAGGGTTTATCCTACGAGCAGTACTTC. The chain couples TRBV4-1 to TRBJ2-7; 8 nucleotides match TRBD1. J gave up 1 base and V 0 bases, and 8 bases lay outside the gene matches. Germline values: CDR1 MGHRA, CDR2 YSYEKL. CDR3 length equals 17 residues.

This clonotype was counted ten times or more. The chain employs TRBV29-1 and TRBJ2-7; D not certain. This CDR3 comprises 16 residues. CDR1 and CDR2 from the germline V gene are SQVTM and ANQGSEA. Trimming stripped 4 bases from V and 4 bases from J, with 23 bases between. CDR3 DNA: TGCAGCGTTGGTAGGTGGCAGACCATTTTTAATTACGAGCAGTACTTC. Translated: CSVGRWQTIFNYEQYF.

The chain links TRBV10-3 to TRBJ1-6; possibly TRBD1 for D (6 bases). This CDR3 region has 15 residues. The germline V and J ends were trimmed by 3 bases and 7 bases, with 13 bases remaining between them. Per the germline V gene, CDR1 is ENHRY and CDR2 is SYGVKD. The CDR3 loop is CAISDLGGDNSPLHF. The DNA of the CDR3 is TGTGCCATCAGTGATTTGGGGGGCGACAATTCACCCCTCCACTTT.

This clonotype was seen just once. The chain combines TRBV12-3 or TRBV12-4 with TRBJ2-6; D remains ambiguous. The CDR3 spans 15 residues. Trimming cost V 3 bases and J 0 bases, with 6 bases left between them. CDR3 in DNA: TGTGCCAGCAGTTTGAGCCTCTCTGGGGCCAACGTCCTGACTTTC. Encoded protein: CASSLSLSGANVLTF.

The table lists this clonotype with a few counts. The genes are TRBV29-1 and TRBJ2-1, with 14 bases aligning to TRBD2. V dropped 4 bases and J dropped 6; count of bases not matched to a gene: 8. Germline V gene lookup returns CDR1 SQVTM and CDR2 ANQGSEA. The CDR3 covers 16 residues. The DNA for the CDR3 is TGCAGCGTTGGGGGGGCGACTAGCGGGAGGGTCAATGAGCAGTTCTTC. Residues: CSVGGATSGRVNEQFF.

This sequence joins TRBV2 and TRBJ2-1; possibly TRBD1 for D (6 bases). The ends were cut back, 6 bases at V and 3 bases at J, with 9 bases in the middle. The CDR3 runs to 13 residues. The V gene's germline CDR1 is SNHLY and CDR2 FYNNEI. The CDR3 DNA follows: TGTGCCAGCAGGCACAGGGTCTACAATGAGCAGTTCTTC. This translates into CASRHRVYNEQFF.

In DNA, the CDR3 is TGCAGTGCCCGCAACGGGACCGGGACAGGGGAAGAGACCCAGTACTTC. It encodes CSARNGTGTGEETQYF. The chain joins TRBV20-1 to TRBJ2-5, with 10 nucleotides matching TRBD1. Trimming took 6 bases from V and 3 from J; bases not matched to a gene: 13. The CDR3 loop spans 16 amino acids. Germline V gene data show CDR1 as DFQATT and CDR2 as SNEGSKA (reference sequence).

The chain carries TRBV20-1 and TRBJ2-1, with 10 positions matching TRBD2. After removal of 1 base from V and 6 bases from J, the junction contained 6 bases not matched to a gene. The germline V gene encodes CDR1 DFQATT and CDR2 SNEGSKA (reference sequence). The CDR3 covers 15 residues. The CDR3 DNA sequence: TGCAGTGCTAGAGCCCTAGCGGGAGTGGGCAATGAGCAGTTCTTC. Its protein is CSARALAGVGNEQFF.